The clone carrying this T cell receptor beta chain was seen a handful of times. This same CDR3 is encoded by further DNA sequences in the sample. This sample stems from a study of blood T cell repertoires in COVID-19. Study-wide background: Sites in the United States, Italy and Spain provided acute and convalescent COVID-19 samples. T cells, B-cell-depleted T cells, or PBMCs provided the cDNA or gDNA that served as material.

Sequencing was performed with immunoSEQ multiplex PCR; in TCRdb, only in-frame clones are kept and a portion is missing. This table has roughly 200,000 clones, roughly 79% appearing once. The specimen sequenced was peripheral blood. The receptor's source is a middle-aged woman with COVID-19, enrolled during active disease.

Written as DNA, the CDR3 is TGTGCCAGCAGTCCTAGCGGGAGGGCGAACACCGGGGAGCTGTTTTTT. Translated, it gives CASSPSGRANTGELFF. The chain uses TRBV28 and TRBJ2-2; 12 nucleotides agree with TRBD2. The junction had 1 base not matched to a gene; V was cut back by 5 bases and J by 0 bases. The CDR3 length is 16 residues. Germline V gene data show CDR1 as MDHEN and CDR2 as SYDVKM.